The source of this T cell receptor beta chain is a study of identifying expanded T cells in peripheral blood (dated by TCRdb to between 2018 and 2021). General notes on the study: Technical replicates were generated by sequencing separate aliquots of the same genomic DNA pool, with four replicates compared pairwise. Results the study describes overall, beyond this receptor: Across all healthy-donor time intervals, the beta-binomial model significantly lowered both the number of clones called differentially abundant and the false-positive rate. The authors expected that biological variance in healthy repertoires might rise further over much longer intervals, such as months to years. In all healthy donors, the variance in clone template counts between samples taken roughly 14 days apart rose significantly as total template count increased. Between technical replicates the binomial model flagged approximately 1.3 differentially abundant clones, whereas over about 2 weeks the binomial model flagged about 15 and over roughly four weeks 19 to 20.

The immunoSEQ Assay, which relies on bias-controlled multiplex PCR amplification of genomic DNA, was used to profile TCRbeta CDR3 regions. Per the original workflow: The absolute abundance of each unique TCRbeta CDR3 region was quantified after sequences were collapsed and filtered. Differential abundance was tested with two models: a binomial (Fisher-equivalent) model and a beta-binomial model that adds time-dependent variance fitted from healthy donors. Any clone with fewer than 5 combined templates was excluded, and a clone was called differentially abundant if its Benjamini-Hochberg FDR was below 0.01. The form v = (b*log(k)+a)^2 was used to model beta-binomial variance as a function of total template count across the two samples. In TCRdb, the immuneACCESS table is reduced to in-frame sequences with V and J assigned. These tables do not hold every clone; where another copy was compared, an unresolved V gene accounts for under half, and the others remain unexplained. The DNA gave D and trimming, while V, J and clone size come from that table. The sample table lists 95,000 to 100,000 clones, around 90% of them with a count of one. The top ten clones comprise approximately 18% of the sample.

At the junction V is shortened by 6 bases and J by 2 bases, with 15 bases in between. CDR1 MDHEN and CDR2 SYDVKM are derived from the germline V gene. There are 15 amino acids in the CDR3, from cysteine to phenylalanine inclusive. Only the CDR3 part of the read is kept: 45 bases, read in frame from the first base. During the collection period, no infections or other immune events were recorded for the healthy donors. Blood repertoires from healthy donors were used as a training cohort for calibrating time-dependent variance in a beta-binomial model of differential abundance of T-cell clones. The training cohort included 10 or so healthy donors, of whom 3 were female and 7 were male. Donor ages ranged from about 29 to 65 years, with an average of around 43 years. Whole blood from each healthy donor was obtained from a commercial supplier and was collected at three time points around 15 days apart. For immunosequencing, genomic DNA was extracted from unsorted whole blood.

Comments on this clone: Its antigen is still unknown. Per-nucleotide qualities are absent, and no much larger clonotype sits a single base away.

The TCR sequence derives from a person aged 18 to 75 in good health. In this chain, TRBV28 is recombined with TRBJ2-3; the D gene identity is not certain. Sequencing was carried out using blood. The nucleotide sequence is TGTGCCAGCAGGTCCTACAGTTCCCCCACAGATACGCAGTATTTT. It specifies CASRSYSSPTDTQYF.